This TCR beta chain is from a study of identical twins. Regarding the study as a whole: Fewer insertions marked abundant cord blood beta clonotypes; young adult naive trended weakly, memory not at all.

Note on this clonotype: What it binds is unknown.

TCRdb redid the calling of the 5' RACE reads with MiXCR, one entry per CDR3 protein. Among hundreds of thousands of distinct CDR3 sequences listed, over 5% were seen once. The CDR3 consists of 15 residues. V trimming: 7 bases; J trimming: 8 bases; junction bases outside the gene matches: 10. Per the germline V gene, CDR1 is MNHEY and CDR2 is SMNVEV (reference sequence). The chain carries TRBV27 and TRBJ2-1; 11 bases are shared with TRBD2. This TCR derives from a man younger than 30 in good health. Sequenced material: naive T cells sorted from blood. CDR3 sequence: CASNWGTSGSDEQFF. DNA of the CDR3: TGTGCCAGCAACTGGGGAACTAGCGGGAGCGATGAGCAGTTCTTC.